This TCR beta chain was captured in a study of technical replicates of blood from a handful of donors. The CDR3 totals 13 residues. V was clipped by 2 bases and J by 3 bases, with 8 bases between them. Germline V lookup: CDR1 MNHEY, CDR2 SMNVEV (reference sequence). Libraries were prepared by immunoSEQ multiplex PCR; TCRdb keeps only in-frame clonotypes and omits some of them. The top ten hold 4.7% of the sample, which has about 73,000 clones, around nine tenths seen once. This chain uses TRBV27 with TRBJ2-7; no clear D gene. Sample: PBMCs. The origin of this receptor is a human donor in good health. Some clones in this sample may be carry-over from other donors' samples. This CDR3 is CASSLGGNYEQYF. CDR3 nucleotide sequence: TGTGCCAGCAGTTTAGGCGGAAACTACGAGCAGTACTTC.